These 27 T cell receptor beta chains came from one sample sequenced in a study of identical twins. TCRdb called the 5' RACE reads again in MiXCR, with one record for every CDR3 protein. Among about 240,000 distinct CDR3 sequences listed, roughly 10% were seen once. The sample was memory T cells sorted from blood. These TCRs come from a man aged 50 to 60 in good health.

In regard to this clonotype: A much larger clone sits a single nucleotide away, making a read error possible. This chain links TRBV5-1 with TRBJ2-5; D is perhaps TRBD2 (6 bases). From germline, CDR1 is SGHRS and CDR2 YFSETQ. The length of the CDR3 is 13 residues. Trimming left V 0 bases short and J 7 bases short, with 10 bases between. CDR3 nucleotide sequence: TGCGCCAGCAGCTTGGCCGGGGGAGGGACCCAGTACTTC. Its protein is CASSLAGGGTQYF.

CDR3: CASRIGVNQPQHF. The CDR3 bases are TGTGCCAGCAGGATTGGGGTCAATCAGCCCCAGCATTTT. This chain connects TRBV6-2 or TRBV6-3 to TRBJ1-5; no firm D call. The CDR3 has 13 residues. V lost 6 bases and J 3 bases, leaving 9 bases between the germline ends. The V gene's germline CDR1 is MNHEY and CDR2 SVGEGT.

This clonotype was recorded many times. This sequence joins TRBV12-3 or TRBV12-4 and TRBJ2-3; 8 bases map to TRBD2. The CDR3 covers 16 residues. Germline trimming cut 6 bases from V and 1 base from J; bases unmatched to any gene: 9. The CDR3 is CASSPGVTSGTDTQYF. CDR3 sequence (DNA): TGTGCCAGCAGCCCCGGGGTGACTAGCGGCACAGATACGCAGTATTTT.

This clonotype was counted at least ten times. This chain links TRBV18 with TRBJ2-7, with D perhaps assigned TRBD1 or TRBD2 (5 bases each). Germline V gene lookup returns CDR1 KGHSH and CDR2 LQKENI. V was trimmed by 0 bases and J by 7 bases, leaving 13 bases between them. There are 14 residues in the CDR3. CDR3 sequence: CASSPPGTIGEQYF. In nucleotides, the CDR3 is TGTGCCAGCTCACCACCAGGGACCATCGGGGAGCAGTACTTC.

Comments on this clonotype: The CDR3 end shows no conserved phenylalanine or tryptophan, and so a read error is likely. J is TRBJ2-1 and V is TRBV7-2; TRBD2 aligns across 15 bases. The ends lost 5 bases at V and 7 bases at J; junction bases unmatched: 3. The CDR3 has 15 residues. Germline V gene data show CDR1 as SGHTA and CDR2 as FQGNSA. For the CDR3, the DNA is TGTGCCAGCAGCCGGACTAGCGGGAGGGCAAATGAGCAGTTCCTC. Its translation: CASSRTSGRANEQFL.

A few counts support this clonotype. The chain combines TRBV28 with TRBJ2-3, with 11 bases identical to TRBD2. Germline V lookup: CDR1 MDHEN, CDR2 SYDVKM. The trim removed 3 bases at V and 3 bases at J, leaving 5 bases unmatched. CDR3 length: 16 amino acids. The CDR3 nucleotides read TGTGCCAGCAGTTTCAACCTAGCGGGAGGTACAGATACGCAGTATTTT. Amino acid sequence: CASSFNLAGGTDTQYF.

This clonotype came up many times. This chain uses TRBV5-1 with TRBJ2-2; no clear D gene. Germline CDR1 reads SGHRS; CDR2 reads YFSETQ. The germline V and J ends were trimmed by 2 bases and 0 bases, with 8 bases remaining between them. The CDR3 totals 15 residues. This CDR3 reads CASSFDTSNTGELFF. The DNA of the CDR3 is TGCGCCAGCAGCTTCGACACTTCGAACACCGGGGAGCTGTTTTTT.

This clonotype was picked up a small number of times. This chain connects TRBV10-3 to TRBJ1-3; tentatively, D is TRBD1 (5 bases). The V gene lost 4 bases and the J gene lost 0 bases, with 7 bases spanning the gap. This CDR3 has 14 amino acids. Germline values: CDR1 ENHRY, CDR2 SYGVKD. CDR3 DNA: TGTGCCATCAGTGCCGGGGCCTCTGGAAACACCATATATTTT. It encodes CAISAGASGNTIYF.

The rearrangement uses TRBV6-5 and TRBJ2-2, with D perhaps given as TRBD1 or TRBD2 (5 bases each). CDR1 and CDR2 from the germline V gene are MNHEY and SVGAGI. V shed 5 bases and J shed 7 bases, with 26 bases lying between them. The CDR3 runs to 18 residues. CDR3 region: CASSNYPGTSGVLGELFF. The CDR3 DNA reads TGTGCCAGCAGTAACTATCCCGGGACCTCGGGCGTGCTCGGGGAGCTGTTTTTT.

In its sample, this clonotype was seen a few times. The genes are TRBV5-1 and TRBJ2-7; perhaps TRBD2 as D (6 bases). CDR1 SGHRS and CDR2 YFSETQ come from the germline V gene. The V end was cut by 0 bases, the J end by 4 bases, with 11 bases between. This CDR3 is 14 amino acids long. This CDR3 is CASSLALATYEQYF. CDR3 nucleotides: TGCGCCAGCAGCTTGGCACTAGCAACGTACGAGCAGTACTTC.

Many counts were recorded for this clonotype. The chain couples TRBV9 to TRBJ2-7; 10 positions agree with TRBD1. Germline CDR1 SGDLS, CDR2 YYNGEE. The CDR3 runs to 14 residues. J gave up 4 bases and V 2 bases, and 3 bases lay outside the gene matches. The DNA of the CDR3 is TGTGCCAGCAGCGTCGGACAGGGGGTGTACGAGCAGTACTTC. Amino acid sequence: CASSVGQGVYEQYF.

This clonotype was recorded many times. J is TRBJ2-5 and V is TRBV3-1; 8 positions agree with TRBD1. J was trimmed by 5 bases and V by 4 bases; bases with no gene match: 9. The CDR3 is 15 amino acids. Per the germline V gene, CDR1 is LGHDT and CDR2 is YNNKEL (reference sequence). CDR3 sequence reads: CASSLILDRVETQYF. The CDR3 DNA reads as TGTGCCAGCAGCCTAATCCTGGACAGGGTCGAGACCCAGTACTTC.

This clonotype was seen at least ten times. This chain connects TRBV6-1 to TRBJ1-6, with D possibly TRBD1 on 5 matching bases. The CDR3 has 18 residues. The V and J ends lost 1 base and 0 bases respectively, with 13 bases between them. Looked up from germline, CDR1 is MNHNS and CDR2 is SASEGT. The CDR3 protein is CASSEVAGLSSYNSPLHF. For the CDR3, the DNA is TGTGCCAGCAGTGAAGTGGCGGGACTAAGCTCCTATAATTCACCCCTCCACTTT.

The chain links TRBV6-1 to TRBJ1-4; possibly TRBD1 for D (5 bases). This CDR3 region has 15 residues. Germline lookup yields CDR1 MNHNS and CDR2 SASEGT. Between the trimmed V and J ends, which lost 7 bases and 4 bases, there was a span of 16 bases. CDR3 loop: CASIRSGVINEKLFF. CDR3 bases: TGTGCCAGCATTCGGTCGGGGGTGATTAATGAAAAACTGTTTTTT.

This clonotype was observed many times. V is TRBV10-3 and J is TRBJ2-1; 10 nucleotides align to TRBD2. Trimming took 7 bases from V and 7 from J; bases not matched to a gene: 25. Germline V lookup: CDR1 ENHRY, CDR2 SYGVKD. This CDR3 spans 20 amino acids. In DNA, the CDR3 is TGTGCCATCAAGGGACTCGCTGAACCCTTAGCGGGAGGTAGTGGGAATGAGCAGTTCTTC. It is translated as CAIKGLAEPLAGGSGNEQFF.

This clonotype was detected once. The chain links TRBV3-1 to TRBJ2-5; no clear D gene. Germline V lookup: CDR1 LGHDT, CDR2 YNNKEL (reference sequence). CDR3 length equals 14 residues. V was cut by 3 bases and J by 7 bases, with 15 bases left in between. For the CDR3, the DNA is TGTGCCAGCAGCCATGGTGCAGGTCGCGGGACCCAGTACTTC. Its translation is CASSHGAGRGTQYF.

This clonotype came up many times. This chain connects TRBV7-2 to TRBJ1-1; possible D gene TRBD1, 5 bases. V lost 4 bases, J lost 6 bases, and 18 bases lay in between. CDR3 length: 15 amino acids. The germline CDR1 and CDR2 sequences are SGHTA and FQGNSA. CDR3 protein: CASSSSTHPTAEAFF. In nucleotides, the CDR3 is TGTGCCAGCAGCTCCTCAACTCACCCGACAGCTGAAGCTTTCTTT.

This clonotype was found many times. V is TRBV5-5 and J is TRBJ1-3, with a weak D call TRBD1 (6 bases). Germline V gene data show CDR1 as SGHKS and CDR2 as YYEKEE (reference sequence). The CDR3 length is 15 residues. Trimming took 0 bases from V and 2 from J, leaving 9 bases between them. CDR3 sequence reads: CASSLEQGTGNTIYF. The CDR3 coding sequence is TGTGCCAGCAGCTTGGAACAGGGAACTGGAAACACCATATATTTT.

This clonotype has more than one count but fewer than ten. The rearrangement links TRBV4-1 to TRBJ2-1; D tentatively reads TRBD1 or TRBD2 (5 bases each). This CDR3 has 16 residues. V lost 6 bases to trimming and J lost 6 bases, with 21 bases between them. Germline assignment: CDR1 MGHRA and CDR2 YSYEKL. CDR3: CASRLFGTRPFNEQFF. The CDR3 nucleotides are TGCGCCAGCAGGTTATTCGGGACCCGACCCTTCAATGAGCAGTTCTTC.

There are a few counts of this clonotype. The V and J genes are TRBV5-1 and TRBJ2-7, with 11 bases matching TRBD1. Germline V lookup: CDR1 SGHRS, CDR2 YFSETQ. This CDR3 has 14 amino acids. J lost 5 bases, V lost 4 bases, and 5 bases had no gene match. The CDR3 DNA reads TGCGCCAGCAGCCAGGGACAGGGGGACAACGAGCAGTACTTC. Protein product: CASSQGQGDNEQYF. The complete variable domain, with remaining parts taken from reference TRBV5-1 and TRBJ2-7, reads KAGVTQTPRYLIKTRGQQVTLSCSPISGHRSVSWYQQTPGQGLQFLFEYFSETQRNKGNFPGRFSGRQFSNSRSEMNVSTLELGDSALYLCASSQGQGDNEQYFGPGTRLTVT.

The J gene is TRBJ1-2, the V gene TRBV12-3 or TRBV12-4, with D hard to call. The V gene lost 0 bases and the J gene lost 2 bases, with 10 bases spanning the gap. This CDR3 is 15 amino acids long. In nucleotides, the CDR3 is TGTGCCAGCAGTTTAGCGGAGGGAATAAACTATGGCTACACCTTC. It specifies CASSLAEGINYGYTF.

This clonotype showed up many times. The chain carries TRBV10-3 and TRBJ2-3, with D uncertain. From germline, CDR1 is ENHRY and CDR2 SYGVKD. The germline V and J ends were trimmed by 10 bases and 7 bases, with 18 bases remaining between them. There are 13 residues in the CDR3. The DNA for the CDR3 is TGTGCCACCTGCGTAGACTCAAAAAATACGCAGTATTTT. Its translation: CATCVDSKNTQYF.

At least ten counts were recorded for this clonotype. The gene calls are TRBV4-3 and TRBJ1-6, with D perhaps matching TRBD1 (6 bases). Per the germline V gene, CDR1 is LGHNA and CDR2 is YSLEER. This CDR3 spans 14 amino acids. Trimming pared 1 base from V and 11 bases from J, leaving 12 bases between. The CDR3, as DNA: TGCGCCAGCAGCCAAGCCAGGGGCAGTGCACCCCTCCACTTT. Its protein is CASSQARGSAPLHF.

The chain carries TRBV20-1 and TRBJ1-4; 9 bases agree with TRBD1. The CDR3 loop spans 16 amino acids. The V gene's germline CDR1 is DFQATT and CDR2 SNEGSKA (reference sequence). The trim removed 5 bases at V and 1 base at J, leaving 8 bases unmatched. The CDR3 DNA sequence: TGCAGTGCTGGTATCGGGACAGGGCTAACTAATGAAAAACTGTTTTTT. Encoded protein: CSAGIGTGLTNEKLFF.

This clonotype was counted between two and nine times. The chain links TRBV5-1 to TRBJ2-7; 10 bases are a match to TRBD1. The CDR3 sequence is 14 residues long. Germline CDR1 is SGHRS and CDR2 is YFSETQ. Trimming removed 4 bases from V and 6 bases from J; junction bases left unmatched: 7. The CDR3 reads CASSQSRDRGEQYF. In nucleotides, the CDR3 is TGCGCCAGCAGCCAGTCCCGGGACAGGGGCGAGCAGTACTTC.

The rearrangement uses TRBV7-2 and TRBJ2-1; unclear D gene. The V and J ends lost 2 bases and 9 bases respectively, with 8 bases between them. The CDR3 sequence is 12 residues long. Germline loops: CDR1 SGHTA, CDR2 FQGNSA. The CDR3 region has the DNA TGTGCCAGCAGCTTATCTCTACTTGAGCAGTTCTTC. Its translation is CASSLSLLEQFF. Full variable domain (rest looked up from reference TRBV7-2 and TRBJ2-1): GAGVSQSPSNKVTEKGKDVELRCDPISGHTALYWYRQSLGQGLEFLIYFQGNSAPDKSGLPSDRFSAERTGGSVSTLTIQRTQQEDSAVYLCASSLSLLEQFFGPGTRLTVL.

This clonotype was recorded a few times. J is TRBJ2-7 and V is TRBV5-6; D might be TRBD1 (6 bases). Trimming removed 5 bases from V and 0 bases from J, with 18 bases in between. The CDR3 length is 16 residues. In germline, CDR1 is SGHDT, CDR2 YYEEEE. This CDR3 is CASSHYTGLSSYEQYF. CDR3 bases: TGTGCCAGCAGTCACTACACAGGGCTGAGCTCCTACGAGCAGTACTTC.